The 23 T cell receptor beta chains reported below all come from one sample, sequenced in a study of CD8 T cells in Susac syndrome. The authors reverse transcribed roughly 0.5 to 1 ug RNA with random hexamers. TCRdb called the immunoSEQ multiplex PCR reads again in MiXCR, with one record for every CDR3 protein. Of roughly 220,000 distinct CDR3 sequences listed, 94% are singletons. The sequenced sample consisted of CD4+ T cells from PBMCs. All receptors derive from a human donor with Susac syndrome.

The rearrangement links TRBV9 to TRBJ2-1, with D possibly being TRBD2 (6 bases). The CDR3 totals 14 residues. V lost 3 bases to trimming and J lost 9 bases, with 16 bases between them. Germline assignment: CDR1 SGDLS and CDR2 YYNGEE. The CDR3 coding sequence is TGTGCCAGCAGCGAGGGCGGGACGGCCCTTGAGCAGTTCTTC. This codes for CASSEGGTALEQFF.

V is TRBV6-6 and J is TRBJ1-1; TRBD1 matches 9 bases. The CDR3 is 14 residues long. In germline, CDR1 is MNHNY, CDR2 SVGAGI (reference sequence). Unmatched junction bases numbered 6, after V lost 6 bases and J lost 4 bases. The CDR3 is CASSYRGRSTEAFF. The CDR3 region has the DNA TGTGCCAGCAGCTACAGGGGGCGCAGCACTGAAGCTTTCTTT.

The chain recombines TRBV11-3 with TRBJ1-6, with D possibly being TRBD1 (6 bases). CDR3 length equals 14 residues. Per the germline V gene, CDR1 is SGHNT and CDR2 is YENEEA. V was clipped by 6 bases and J by 10 bases, with 16 bases between them. The CDR3 is CASSFNREKSPLHF. The CDR3 coding sequence is TGTGCCAGCAGTTTCAACAGGGAAAAATCACCCCTCCACTTT. The full variable domain, completed using reference TRBV11-3 and TRBJ1-6, is EAGVVQSPRYKIIEKKQPVAFWCNPISGHNTLYWYLQNLGQGPELLIRYENEEAVDDSQLPKDRFSAERLKGVDSTLKIQPAELGDSAVYLCASSFNREKSPLHFGNGTRLTVT.

This clonotype was detected only once. The genes are TRBV11-3 and TRBJ2-2; TRBD1 aligns across 8 bases. The CDR3 covers 17 residues. With V trimmed by 5 bases and J by 5 bases, 13 bases remained unmatched. Germline CDR1 is SGHNT and CDR2 is YENEEA. CDR3 DNA sequence: TGTGCCAGCAGCCGCAGGTCGAGGGACAGGCGGACCGGGGAGCTGTTTTTT. This gives the protein CASSRRSRDRRTGELFF.

The genes are TRBV4-1 and TRBJ2-2, with 7 bases that match TRBD1. The CDR3 loop spans 16 amino acids. CDR1 and CDR2 from the germline V gene are MGHRA and YSYEKL. J was trimmed by 0 bases and V by 4 bases; bases with no gene match: 5. The DNA for the CDR3 is TGCGCCAGCAGCCGCCTAGGGACAGCGAACACCGGGGAGCTGTTTTTT. Its protein product is CASSRLGTANTGELFF.

The chain has TRBV4-3 and TRBJ2-1; TRBD1 aligns across 7 bases. This CDR3 is built from 14 residues. Germline-derived CDR1 and CDR2 are LGHNA and YSLEER. J gave up 7 bases and V 3 bases, and 6 bases lay outside the gene matches. The CDR3 loop reads CASSQNHRGNEQFF. DNA of the CDR3: TGCGCCAGCAGCCAGAACCACAGGGGTAATGAGCAGTTCTTC.

The chain links TRBV7-2 to TRBJ2-7; D ambiguous. Germline assignment: CDR1 SGHTA and CDR2 FQGNSA. This CDR3 is built from 14 residues. The V and J ends lost 1 base and 3 bases respectively, with 10 bases between them. The CDR3 spells CASSLGGQYYEQYF. The DNA of the CDR3 is TGTGCCAGCAGCTTAGGTGGGCAGTACTACGAGCAGTACTTC.

The chain uses TRBV27 and TRBJ1-3, with 8 bases matching TRBD1. CDR3 size: 14 residues. With V trimmed by 3 bases and J by 8 bases, 6 bases remained unmatched. Germline CDR1 MNHEY, CDR2 SMNVEV (reference sequence). The CDR3 sequence: CASSLTGDEHTIYF. The CDR3 bases are TGTGCCAGCAGTTTGACAGGGGATGAGCACACCATATATTTT.

The rearrangement uses TRBV29-1 and TRBJ2-2; TRBD1 agrees at 10 bases. This CDR3 is built from 15 residues. The trim removed 7 bases at V and 7 bases at J, leaving 12 bases unmatched. CDR1 and CDR2 from the germline V gene are SQVTM and ANQGSEA. The CDR3 region is CSAQPGTGAGGELFF. The CDR3 DNA follows: TGCAGCGCTCAGCCCGGGACAGGGGCGGGCGGGGAGCTGTTTTTT.

The chain combines TRBV5-4 with TRBJ1-1; 10 bases map to TRBD1. This CDR3 has 14 residues. With 5 bases clipped from V and 5 bases from J, the junction kept 6 bases outside the gene matches. The germline gives CDR1 SGHNT, CDR2 YYREEE (reference sequence). CDR3 loop: CASSSGDRGTEAFF. CDR3 DNA: TGTGCCAGCAGTTCCGGGGACAGGGGAACTGAAGCTTTCTTT. The full variable domain, completed using reference TRBV5-4 and TRBJ1-1, is ETGVTQSPTHLIKTRGQQVTLRCSSQSGHNTVSWYQQALGQGPQFIFQYYREEENGRGNFPPRFSGLQFPNYSSELNVNALELDDSALYLCASSSGDRGTEAFFGQGTRLTVV.

This chain uses TRBV11-3 with TRBJ1-1; 7 nucleotides match TRBD1. V lost 6 bases, J lost 4 bases, and 8 bases stayed unmatched. This CDR3 spans 14 amino acids. CDR1 SGHNT and CDR2 YENEEA come from the germline V gene. The CDR3 is CASRSTGEGTEAFF. CDR3 DNA sequence: TGTGCCAGCAGGTCCACAGGGGAAGGCACTGAAGCTTTCTTT.

The rearrangement uses TRBV5-6 and TRBJ2-5; D possibly uses TRBD1 or TRBD2 (5 bases each). Germline CDR1 SGHDT, CDR2 YYEEEE. The germline V and J ends were trimmed by 4 bases and 4 bases, with 17 bases remaining between them. The CDR3 totals 15 residues. The CDR3 sequence: CASSPRTGRGETQYF. CDR3 in DNA: TGTGCCAGCAGCCCGCGGACGGGGCGCGGAGAGACCCAGTACTTC.

The chain uses TRBV20-1 and TRBJ1-1; tentatively, D is TRBD1 (5 bases). V was trimmed by 4 bases and J by 4 bases, leaving 16 bases between them. CDR1 DFQATT and CDR2 SNEGSKA come from the germline V gene (reference sequence). The CDR3 totals 14 residues. Here the CDR3 reads CSATRSGGLTEAFF. The CDR3 DNA sequence: TGCAGTGCTACTCGATCGGGGGGACTCACTGAAGCTTTCTTT.

The chain uses TRBV7-3 and TRBJ2-5; D tentatively reads TRBD1 or TRBD2 (6 bases each). Germline CDR1 SGHTA, CDR2 FQGTGA. This CDR3 is 15 amino acids long. The V end lost 6 bases, the J end lost 1 base, and 15 bases lay between the germline ends. CDR3 sequence: CASSPIGGGQETQYF. CDR3 sequence (DNA): TGTGCCAGCAGTCCGATCGGAGGGGGCCAAGAGACCCAGTACTTC.

V and J are TRBV3-1 and TRBJ2-1; D remains unclear. Germline V lookup: CDR1 LGHDT, CDR2 YNNKEL (reference sequence). V lost 0 bases and J 4 bases, leaving 1 base between the germline ends. CDR3 size: 12 residues. Here the CDR3 reads CASSQEYNEQFF. The CDR3 DNA follows: TGTGCCAGCAGCCAAGAGTACAATGAGCAGTTCTTC.

The chain combines TRBV5-1 with TRBJ2-2; D is undetermined. The germline gives CDR1 SGHRS, CDR2 YFSETQ. The CDR3 is 17 amino acids. The germline V and J ends were trimmed by 4 bases and 3 bases, with 19 bases remaining between them. CDR3 sequence: CASSLSLIALDTGELFF. The CDR3 bases are TGCGCCAGCAGCCTGTCTTTAATTGCGCTTGACACCGGGGAGCTGTTTTTT. Full variable domain (rest looked up from reference TRBV5-1 and TRBJ2-2): KAGVTQTPRYLIKTRGQQVTLSCSPISGHRSVSWYQQTPGQGLQFLFEYFSETQRNKGNFPGRFSGRQFSNSRSEMNVSTLELGDSALYLCASSLSLIALDTGELFFGEGSRLTVL.

This clonotype was detected only a few times. The V and J genes are TRBV7-3 and TRBJ2-1; 10 bases line up with TRBD2. CDR1 is SGHTA, CDR2 FQGTGA, per germline. Germline trimming cut 5 bases from V and 5 bases from J; bases unmatched to any gene: 6. CDR3 size: 15 residues. DNA of the CDR3: TGTGCCAGCAGCCTAGCGGGGGAACTTGACAATGAGCAGTTCTTC. Its protein is CASSLAGELDNEQFF.

V usage is TRBV27 and J usage is TRBJ1-1; weak D call: TRBD1 (6 bases). The CDR3 spans 16 residues. The ends were cut back, 3 bases at V and 1 base at J, with 15 bases in the middle. CDR1 and CDR2 from the germline V gene are MNHEY and SMNVEV (reference sequence). The CDR3 is CASSFQYRAGNTEAFF. The CDR3, as DNA: TGTGCCAGCAGTTTTCAGTACAGGGCGGGGAACACTGAAGCTTTCTTT.

The CDR3 sequence is CASSPTGAMNEQYF. The DNA of the CDR3 is TGTGCCAGCAGTCCGACAGGGGCGATGAACGAGCAGTACTTC. The genes are TRBV7-8 and TRBJ2-7; 8 bases map to TRBD1. The V gene's germline CDR1 is SGHVS and CDR2 FQNEAQ. The CDR3 has 14 residues. J lost 5 bases, V lost 6 bases, and 9 bases had no gene match.

The chain carries TRBV30 and TRBJ1-5, with a weak D call TRBD1 (5 bases). V was clipped by 5 bases and J by 4 bases, with 6 bases between them. CDR3 length: 11 amino acids. The germline V gene encodes CDR1 GTSNPN and CDR2 SVGIG (reference sequence). The CDR3 DNA reads TGTGCCTGGGGGGGAAATCAGCCCCAGCATTTT. Translated: CAWGGNQPQHF.

The chain recombines TRBV4-2 with TRBJ1-2, with D perhaps TRBD1 (5 bases). Germline CDR1 is LGHNA and CDR2 is YNFKEQ. V lost 1 base and J 3 bases, leaving 18 bases between the germline ends. This CDR3 has 17 residues. The CDR3: CASSQAGGDPYDYGYTF. CDR3 nucleotide sequence: TGTGCCAGCAGCCAAGCTGGGGGGGACCCCTATGACTATGGCTACACCTTC.

The J gene is TRBJ1-4, the V gene TRBV9; 9 bases line up with TRBD1. This CDR3 spans 15 amino acids. CDR1 is SGDLS, CDR2 YYNGEE, per germline. V shed 4 bases, J shed 5 bases, and the junction held 6 bases outside the gene matches. CDR3 loop: CASSSRDRENEKLFF. The CDR3 DNA is TGTGCCAGCAGCTCCCGGGACAGGGAGAATGAAAAACTGTTTTTT.

This clonotype was recorded only once. This chain uses TRBV12-3 or TRBV12-4 with TRBJ2-5, with a possible D match to TRBD2 (5 bases). The CDR3 is made up of 13 amino acids. V was shortened by 7 bases and J by 7 bases, with 16 bases between the two germline ends. The CDR3 DNA is TGTGCCAGCACCTTGGGAGCAACTGGGACCCAGTACTTC. This sequence encodes CASTLGATGTQYF.